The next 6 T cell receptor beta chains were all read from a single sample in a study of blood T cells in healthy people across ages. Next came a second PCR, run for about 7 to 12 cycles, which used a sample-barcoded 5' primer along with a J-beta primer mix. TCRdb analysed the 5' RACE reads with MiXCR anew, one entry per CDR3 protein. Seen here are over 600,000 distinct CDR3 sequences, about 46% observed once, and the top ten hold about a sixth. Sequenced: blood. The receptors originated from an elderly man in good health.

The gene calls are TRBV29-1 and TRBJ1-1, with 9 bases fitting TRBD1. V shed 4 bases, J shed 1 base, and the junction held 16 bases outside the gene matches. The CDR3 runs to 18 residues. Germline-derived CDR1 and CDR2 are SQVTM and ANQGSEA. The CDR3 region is CSVGYGSGDRVGNTEAFF. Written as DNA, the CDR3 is TGCAGCGTTGGATATGGTTCCGGGGACAGGGTGGGGAACACTGAAGCTTTCTTT.

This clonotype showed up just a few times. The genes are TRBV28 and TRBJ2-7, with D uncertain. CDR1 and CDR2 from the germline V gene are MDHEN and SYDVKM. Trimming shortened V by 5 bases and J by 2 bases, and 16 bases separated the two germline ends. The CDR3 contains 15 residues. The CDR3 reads CASSPLVDVAYEQYF. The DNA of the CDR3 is TGTGCCAGCAGTCCCCTTGTGGACGTGGCCTACGAGCAGTACTTC.

DNA of the CDR3: TGTGCCAGCAGTTTATACGCGAATTATTACAATGAGCAGTTCTTC. Amino acid sequence: CASSLYANYYNEQFF. The J gene is TRBJ2-1, the V gene TRBV28; the D is unclear. Germline CDR1 is MDHEN and CDR2 is SYDVKM. The CDR3 covers 15 residues. Trimming took 1 base from V and 4 from J, leaving 11 bases between them.

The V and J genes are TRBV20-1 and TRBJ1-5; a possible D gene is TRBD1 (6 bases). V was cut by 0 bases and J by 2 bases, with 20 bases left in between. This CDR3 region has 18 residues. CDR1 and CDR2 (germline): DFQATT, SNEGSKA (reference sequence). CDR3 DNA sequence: TGCAGTGCTAGAGATCCGGCTTTCAACAGGGTTGGCAATCAGCCCCAGCATTTT. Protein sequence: CSARDPAFNRVGNQPQHF.

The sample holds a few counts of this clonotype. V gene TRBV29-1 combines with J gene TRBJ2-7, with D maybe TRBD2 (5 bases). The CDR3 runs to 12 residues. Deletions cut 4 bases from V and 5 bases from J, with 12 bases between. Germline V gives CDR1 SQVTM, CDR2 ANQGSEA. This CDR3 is CSVAPGSNEQYF. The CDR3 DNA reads TGCAGCGTTGCGCCGGGGAGCAACGAGCAGTACTTC.

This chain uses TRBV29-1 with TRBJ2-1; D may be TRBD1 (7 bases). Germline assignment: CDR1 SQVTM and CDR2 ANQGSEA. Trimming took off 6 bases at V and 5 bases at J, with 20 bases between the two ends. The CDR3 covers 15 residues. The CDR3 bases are TGCAGCGTGCGGGACAGTCTGTTCACCCACAATGAGCAGTTCTTC. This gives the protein CSVRDSLFTHNEQFF.